One sample yielded the 19 T cell receptor beta chains listed below, sequenced in a study of T cell repertoires in cytomegalovirus infection. These receptors have no identified antigens. TCRdb re-called the reads through MiXCR, storing one row per CDR3 protein. The table lists about a million distinct CDR3 sequences, approximately 30% of them singletons, with 10% to 15% in the top ten. Sequences were derived from cultured CD8+ T cells from PBMCs, sampled from culture after CMV antigen stimulation. Every receptor here comes from a human donor in good health (CMV status not recorded). Some clones in this sample may be carry-over from other donors' samples.

There are a few counts of this clonotype. The V call is TRBV6-2 or TRBV6-3, the J call TRBJ2-1; TRBD1 matches 7 bases. This CDR3 contains 14 residues. V lost 10 bases, J lost 7 bases, and 13 bases stayed unmatched. Germline V gene sequence: CDR1 MNHEY, CDR2 SVGEGT. The CDR3 loop reads CANTGEEAGNEQFF. The CDR3 coding sequence is TGTGCCAACACAGGGGAAGAAGCAGGGAATGAGCAGTTCTTC.

This clonotype showed up just a few times. The gene calls are TRBV7-6 and TRBJ1-1; D is unclear. Per the germline V gene, CDR1 is SGHVS and CDR2 is FNYEAQ. Trimming took off 1 base at V and 2 bases at J, with 14 bases between the two ends. This CDR3 contains 16 residues. CDR3 bases: TGTGCCAGCAGCTTAGGGGGAACCCTTTATAACACTGAAGCTTTCTTT. Protein: CASSLGGTLYNTEAFF.

The CDR3, as DNA: TGTGCCAGCAGTTTATCGGGGGGGTCCCCCTACGAGCAGTACTTC. Encoded protein: CASSLSGGSPYEQYF. J is TRBJ2-7 and V is TRBV27; 7 bases line up with TRBD2. Germline V lookup: CDR1 MNHEY, CDR2 SMNVEV (reference sequence). This CDR3 has 15 amino acids. The V gene end was trimmed by 0 bases and the J gene end by 2 bases; junction bases not matched to a gene: 4.

The gene calls are TRBV12-3 or TRBV12-4 and TRBJ1-2; no definite D call. The CDR3 consists of 18 residues. The germline V and J ends were trimmed by 5 bases and 8 bases, with 30 bases remaining between them. CDR3 nucleotide sequence: TGTGCCAGCAGTCTCTTCAACCTACCCCCAAGATCAGGAGGAGGCTACACCTTC. This translates into CASSLFNLPPRSGGGYTF.

This clonotype turned up a few times. This chain uses TRBV12-5 with TRBJ1-2; D unclear. The CDR3 covers 12 residues. V lost 6 bases and J lost 8, with 13 bases in between. Germline CDR1 and CDR2: LGHNT and FRNRAP. CDR3 bases: TGTGCTAGTGGCCCGTCCTCGGGGGGCTACACCTTC. Translating it yields CASGPSSGGYTF.

In the case of this clonotype: Just one base apart from a much larger clone, this may be a read error. The chain joins TRBV6-5 to TRBJ2-1, with TRBD1 matching 9 bases. This CDR3 has 16 residues. The germline V gene encodes CDR1 MNHEY and CDR2 SVGAGI. V gave up 0 bases and J gave up 12 bases; unmatched junction bases: 12. The CDR3 is CASSYSRGQGDRGQFF. DNA for the CDR3: TGTGCCAGCAGTTACTCGAGGGGACAGGGTGACCGCGGGCAGTTCTTC.

The chain has TRBV7-9 and TRBJ2-7, with D possibly called TRBD1 or TRBD2 (7 bases each). Germline V CDR1 and CDR2: SEHNR, FQNEAQ (reference sequence). V dropped 5 bases and J dropped 6 bases, with 14 bases sitting between them. The CDR3 is 13 amino acids. The CDR3 loop is CASSGPRGGEQYF. DNA for the CDR3: TGTGCCAGCAGCGGCCCCAGGGGGGGCGAGCAGTACTTC.

The rearrangement joins TRBV28 to TRBJ2-3; TRBD2 might be the D (6 bases). The CDR3 sequence is 15 residues long. V lost 8 bases, J lost 2 bases, and 17 bases lay in between. CDR1 is MDHEN, CDR2 SYDVKM, per germline. For the CDR3, the DNA is TGTGCCAGCGGGTTGCGGGGCGCTTTCACAGATACGCAGTATTTT. The encoded protein is CASGLRGAFTDTQYF.

The genes are TRBV3-1 and TRBJ2-1; maybe TRBD2 (5 bases). The CDR3 covers 13 residues. Germline V gene lookup returns CDR1 LGHDT and CDR2 YNNKEL (reference sequence). The V end lost 0 bases, the J end lost 15 bases, and 15 bases lay between the germline ends. CDR3 sequence: CASSQDLLARWFF. The DNA of the CDR3 is TGTGCCAGCAGCCAAGATTTGCTAGCCCGTTGGTTCTTC.

V is TRBV20-1 and J is TRBJ2-7, with D possibly being TRBD1 or TRBD2 (5 bases each). V lost 6 bases, J lost 3 bases, and 12 bases lay in between. Germline assignment: CDR1 DFQATT and CDR2 SNEGSKA (reference sequence). The CDR3 consists of 12 residues. CDR3: CSARDGYYEQYF. CDR3 bases: TGCAGTGCAAGGGACGGGTACTACGAGCAGTACTTC.

The chain couples TRBV7-9 to TRBJ1-5; the D is unclear. The ends were cut back, 1 base at V and 7 bases at J, with 14 bases in the middle. The length of the CDR3 is 15 residues. CDR1 SEHNR and CDR2 FQNEAQ come from the germline V gene (reference sequence). CDR3 amino acids: CASSLGAAGWQPQHF. CDR3 in DNA: TGTGCCAGCAGCTTAGGGGCGGCAGGTTGGCAGCCCCAGCATTTT.

At least ten counts were recorded for this clonotype. This chain connects TRBV24-1 to TRBJ1-2, with unresolved D. The germline CDR1 and CDR2 sequences are KGHDR and SFDVKD. This CDR3 is built from 14 residues. V shed 2 bases and J shed 8 bases, with 14 bases lying between them. This CDR3 reads CATSDSREIGGYTF. The CDR3, as DNA: TGTGCCACCAGTGATTCCCGGGAAATTGGAGGCTACACCTTC.

DNA for the CDR3: TGCGCCAGCAGAGACAGAAACAGGGGCTCCTACGAGCAGTACTTC. Encoded protein: CASRDRNRGSYEQYF. The J gene is TRBJ2-7, the V gene TRBV5-1, with TRBD1 matching over 7 bases. V trimming: 5 bases; J trimming: 0 bases; junction bases outside the gene matches: 8. From germline, CDR1 is SGHRS and CDR2 YFSETQ. The CDR3 has 15 amino acids. Using reference TRBV5-1 and TRBJ2-7 for the parts outside the CDR3, the full variable domain is KAGVTQTPRYLIKTRGQQVTLSCSPISGHRSVSWYQQTPGQGLQFLFEYFSETQRNKGNFPGRFSGRQFSNSRSEMNVSTLELGDSALYLCASRDRNRGSYEQYFGPGTRLTVT.

The rearrangement uses TRBV10-2 and TRBJ1-5; 7 bases are shared with TRBD1. V was clipped by 0 bases and J by 4 bases; unmatched bases: 3. In germline, CDR1 is WSHSY, CDR2 SAAADI. The CDR3 loop spans 15 amino acids. CDR3 sequence (DNA): TGCGCCAGCAGTGAGTCGAGGGACAGAAATCAGCCCCAGCATTTT. Translated, it gives CASSESRDRNQPQHF.

This clonotype has a single count. The rearrangement links TRBV4-2 to TRBJ2-2; 7 bases map to TRBD2. The V gene end was trimmed by 4 bases and the J gene end by 7 bases; junction bases not matched to a gene: 6. The CDR3 is 14 amino acids. Per the germline V gene, CDR1 is LGHNA and CDR2 is YNFKEQ. The CDR3 loop reads CASSPPPGGGELFF. CDR3 in DNA: TGTGCCAGCAGCCCACCGCCGGGGGGCGGGGAGCTGTTTTTT.

With regard to this clonotype: Compared with germline, one end of the junction differs, possibly owing to a read error. CDR3: CASSQTGFELAYEQYF. CDR3 in DNA: TGTGCCAGCAGCCAGACAGGGTTCGAGCTGGCCTACGAGCAGTACTTC. The chain uses TRBV4-1 and TRBJ2-7; TRBD1 aligns across 7 bases. Per the germline V gene, CDR1 is MGHRA and CDR2 is YSYEKL. The CDR3 loop spans 16 amino acids.

This sequence joins TRBV7-9 and TRBJ2-1; 7 positions agree with TRBD1. V shed 5 bases and J 10 bases; nucleotides not matched to a gene: 5. Germline V CDR1 and CDR2: SEHNR, FQNEAQ (reference sequence). The CDR3 covers 12 residues. As DNA, the CDR3 is TGTGCCAGCAGCCGTGGACAGGACGAGCAGTTCTTC. Translating it yields CASSRGQDEQFF.

This chain connects TRBV6-5 to TRBJ1-1, with 12 bases aligning to TRBD1. The CDR3 extends over 16 amino acids. V was clipped by 6 bases and J by 4 bases; unmatched bases: 9. Germline V gene lookup returns CDR1 MNHEY and CDR2 SVGAGI. In DNA form, the CDR3 reads TGTGCCAGCAGGGATCCGGGACAGGGGGCTTCCACTGAAGCTTTCTTT. Translation: CASRDPGQGASTEAFF.

This clonotype was picked up many times. This chain connects TRBV7-6 to TRBJ1-1; no clear D gene. CDR1 and CDR2 (germline): SGHVS, FNYEAQ. The CDR3 sequence is 14 residues long. The V end was cut by 5 bases, the J end by 0 bases, with 10 bases between. CDR3 sequence reads: CASSPRGVNTEAFF. Here the CDR3 DNA reads TGTGCCAGCAGCCCCCGCGGGGTGAACACTGAAGCTTTCTTT.